Listed below are T cell receptor beta chains from one sample, sequenced in a study of vaccination effects on CD4 cells after COVID-19. No cognate antigen is known for these TCRs. Only in-frame clones appear in the TCRdb table, and some are missing; sequencing was by immunoSEQ multiplex PCR. Of tens of thousands of clones listed, approximately 80% are singletons. The source was CD4+ T cells from PBMCs cultured with SARS-CoV-2 spike peptides, collected after COVID-19 vaccination. These receptor sequences come from a human donor who received a COVID-19 vaccine. Some clones in this sample may be carry-over from other donors' samples. CDR3s include the opening cysteine and the closing phenylalanine or tryptophan. Fields, in order: J gene, clone size, V gene, D gene, CDR3 protein, CDR3 DNA. The D gene is left open where the match is weak. A clone size is listed for some rows: how often the clone was seen (once, few, many), or a class if it is expanded.

>TRBJ2-3|.|TRBV7-2|.
CASSLLRGRGDTQYF
TGTGCCAGCAGCTTACTAAGGGGCCGTGGTGATACGCAGTATTTT
>TRBJ1-2|.|TRBV2|TRBD1
CASRVDRVGYGYTF
TGTGCCAGCAGGGTGGACAGGGTTGGCTATGGCTACACCTTC
>TRBJ1-2|few|TRBV5-1|TRBD1
CASSTDRNYGYTF
TGCGCCAGCAGCACGGACAGGAATTATGGCTACACCTTC
>TRBJ2-3|.|TRBV10-2|TRBD2
CASLPASGVYTDTQYF
TGCGCCAGCCTCCCCGCTAGCGGGGTATACACAGATACGCAGTATTTT
>TRBJ2-2|few|TRBV5-1|TRBD1
CASSHSGTGGYSTGELFF
TGCGCCAGCAGCCATTCCGGGACAGGGGGCTACTCCACCGGGGAGCTGTTTTTT
>TRBJ2-2|.|TRBV7-2|TRBD1
CASSLRHQGANTGELFF
TGTGCCAGCAGCCTACGACATCAGGGGGCGAACACCGGGGAGCTGTTTTTT
>TRBJ1-1|few|TRBV10-3|.
CAISKDSNTEAFF
TGTGCCATCAGTAAGGACAGTAACACTGAAGCTTTCTTT
>TRBJ2-3|.|TRBV18|TRBD1
CASSPGQASTDTQYF
TGTGCCAGCTCCCCGGGACAGGCGAGCACAGATACGCAGTATTTT
>TRBJ1-6|.|TRBV30|TRBD1
CAWTQGVVSPLHF
TGTGCCTGGACCCAGGGGGTTGTTTCACCCCTCCACTTT
>TRBJ1-1|.|TRBV27|TRBD1
CASSSTGGTEAFF
TGTGCCAGCAGTTCGACAGGGGGCACTGAAGCTTTCTTT
>TRBJ1-4|few|TRBV5-6|.
CASSLFGGVEEKLFF
TGTGCCAGCAGCTTGTTTGGGGGCGTAGAGGAAAAACTGTTTTTT
>TRBJ2-5|.|TRBV4-2|TRBD2
CASSPRSGEGEETQYF
TGTGCCAGCAGCCCCCGCAGCGGGGAGGGAGAGGAGACCCAGTACTTC
>TRBJ2-3|.|TRBV6-5|.
CASRRRGLTDTQYF
TGTGCCAGCAGACGGCGGGGGCTCACAGATACGCAGTATTTT
>TRBJ2-5|once|TRBV9|TRBD2
CASSPFGGKETQYF
TGTGCCAGCAGCCCCTTCGGGGGGAAAGAGACCCAGTACTTC
>TRBJ1-2|.|TRBV4-1|.
CASSQGGGGIYGYTF
TGCGCCAGCAGCCAAGGTGGCGGCGGAATCTATGGCTACACCTTC
>TRBJ1-6|.|TRBV2|.
CASSGRSPSPLHF
TGTGCCAGCAGTGGTCGGAGCCCTTCACCCCTCCACTTT
>TRBJ2-1|.|TRBV5-1|.
CASSLRSGYNEQFF
TGCGCCAGCAGCTTGAGGTCCGGCTACAATGAGCAGTTCTTC
>TRBJ2-5|once|TRBV12-5|.
CASGYGRQYQETQYF
TGTGCTAGTGGATATGGCAGGCAGTACCAAGAGACCCAGTACTTC
>TRBJ1-1|.|TRBV6-5|.
CASSRHRKNTEAFF
TGTGCCAGCAGTCGCCACAGAAAGAACACTGAAGCTTTCTTT
>TRBJ1-1|few|TRBV6-5|.
CASSRGWNTEAFF
TGTGCCAGCTCCCGGGGGTGGAACACTGAAGCTTTCTTT
>TRBJ2-2|.|TRBV27|.
CASRNLGETGELFF
TGTGCCAGCAGGAATCTTGGGGAAACCGGGGAGCTGTTTTTT
>TRBJ1-2|.|TRBV28|.
CASSLGLLLYGYTF
TGTGCCAGCAGTTTGGGGCTGCTACTCTATGGCTACACCTTC
>TRBJ2-3|few|TRBV24-1|.
CATGDPGGEGDTQYF
TGTGCCACCGGCGACCCAGGGGGGGAAGGAGATACGCAGTATTTT
>TRBJ2-5|.|TRBV5-1|TRBD1
CASSGGQGVSETQYF
TGCGCCAGCAGCGGGGGACAGGGGGTGAGTGAGACCCAGTACTTC
>TRBJ1-1|.|TRBV5-1|TRBD1
CASSSYRGLANTEAFF
TGCGCCAGCAGCTCTTACAGGGGGCTCGCGAACACTGAAGCTTTCTTT
>TRBJ1-5|.|TRBV4-1|TRBD1
CASSQGLGRGLSNQPQHF
TGCGCCAGCAGCCAAGGTTTGGGCAGGGGGCTATCAAATCAGCCCCAGCATTTT
>TRBJ2-5|.|TRBV3-1/TRBV3-2|TRBD2
CASSPLPRGGEETQYF
TGTGCCAGCAGTCCCCTCCCCCGGGGGGGGGAAGAGACCCAGTACTTC
>TRBJ1-1|.|TRBV3-1/TRBV3-2|.
CASSPLHGATEAFF
TGTGCCAGCAGCCCCCTCCATGGGGCCACTGAAGCTTTCTTT
>TRBJ2-1|few|TRBV27|.
CARMRTEEYNEQFF
TGTGCCAGGATGAGGACAGAGGAATACAATGAGCAGTTCTTC
>TRBJ2-2|.|TRBV7-2|.
CASSLGGSTGELFF
TGTGCCAGCAGCTTGGGTGGGAGCACCGGGGAGCTGTTTTTT
>TRBJ1-1|.|TRBV19|.
CASSITDTEAFF
TGTGCCAGTAGTATCACCGATACTGAAGCTTTCTTT
>TRBJ1-1|.|TRBV7-8|TRBD1
CASSWGQGFEAFF
TGTGCCAGCAGCTGGGGACAGGGGTTTGAAGCTTTCTTT
>TRBJ2-2|.|TRBV6-2/TRBV6-3|.
CASSYSGLNTGELFF
TGTGCCAGCAGTTACTCGGGGTTGAACACCGGGGAGCTGTTTTTT
>TRBJ2-5|.|TRBV6-2/TRBV6-3|.
CASSPVGQETQYF
TGTGCCAGCAGCCCTGTCGGACAAGAGACCCAGTACTTC
>TRBJ1-2|.|TRBV9|TRBD1
CASSGETGEVGYTF
TGTGCCAGCAGCGGGGAGACAGGGGAAGTGGGCTACACCTTC
>TRBJ1-5|.|TRBV6-4|.
CASSGRWRGAIHQPQHF
TGTGCCAGCAGCGGAAGGTGGAGGGGGGCAATTCATCAGCCCCAGCATTTT
>TRBJ1-4|.|TRBV12-3/TRBV12-4|TRBD1
CASSATGFEKLFF
TGTGCCAGCAGCGCGACAGGGTTTGAAAAACTGTTTTTT
>TRBJ2-1|.|TRBV6-2/TRBV6-3|.
CASSYVRSGVYNEQFF
TGTGCCAGCAGTTACGTTCGGTCAGGGGTCTACAATGAGCAGTTCTTC
>TRBJ2-4|.|TRBV5-5|TRBD2
CASRKPGGAKNIQYF
TGTGCCAGCAGAAAACCCGGGGGGGCCAAAAACATTCAGTACTTC
>TRBJ1-1|.|TRBV6-5|TRBD1
CASRIGTGGDTEAFF
TGTGCCAGCAGGATAGGGACAGGGGGTGACACTGAAGCTTTCTTT
>TRBJ2-3|.|TRBV24-1|.
CATSDPGRALWQYF
TGTGCCACCAGTGACCCGGGTCGGGCCTTGTGGCAGTATTTT
>TRBJ2-2|medium-sized|TRBV5-4|TRBD1
CASSWGLQGANTGELFF
TGTGCCAGCAGCTGGGGCTTACAGGGGGCGAACACCGGGGAGCTGTTTTTT
>TRBJ2-2|.|TRBV5-1|.
CASSHPGLRNTGELFF
TGCGCCAGCAGCCATCCGGGACTTCGGAACACCGGGGAGCTGTTTTTT
>TRBJ2-2|.|TRBV18|.
CASSPGPGVNTGELFF
TGTGCCAGCTCACCCGGTCCAGGGGTGAACACCGGGGAGCTGTTTTTT
>TRBJ1-3|few|TRBV7-2|.
CASSLLGNSGNTIYF
TGTGCCAGCAGCTTATTAGGAAACTCTGGAAACACCATATATTTT
>TRBJ2-3|.|TRBV3-1/TRBV3-2|TRBD2
CASSHLTGSGGRTDTQYF
TGTGCCAGCAGCCATCTAACCGGGAGCGGGGGCCGCACAGATACGCAGTATTTT